The clone carrying this TCR beta chain was recorded a few times. A much larger clone sits a single nucleotide away, making a read error possible. The data were obtained in a study of tumor-infiltrating lymphocytes in oesophageal squamous cell carcinoma. The CDR3 has 14 residues. Trimming left V 5 bases short and J 10 bases short, with 18 bases between. Germline assignment: CDR1 MNHNS and CDR2 SASEGT. TCRdb used MiXCR to reprocess the PCR reads, holding one entry per CDR3 protein. The table includes fewer than 15,000 distinct CDR3 sequences, roughly 50% detected once. The sample comprised esophageal tumor tissue. This sequence originates from a male donor with esophageal squamous cell carcinoma. This chain connects TRBV6-1 to TRBJ2-1; possibly TRBD2 for D (5 bases). The CDR3, as DNA: TGTGCCAGCAGTTACCCTGTTAAAGACTACGAGCAGTTCTTC. Translating it yields CASSYPVKDYEQFF.